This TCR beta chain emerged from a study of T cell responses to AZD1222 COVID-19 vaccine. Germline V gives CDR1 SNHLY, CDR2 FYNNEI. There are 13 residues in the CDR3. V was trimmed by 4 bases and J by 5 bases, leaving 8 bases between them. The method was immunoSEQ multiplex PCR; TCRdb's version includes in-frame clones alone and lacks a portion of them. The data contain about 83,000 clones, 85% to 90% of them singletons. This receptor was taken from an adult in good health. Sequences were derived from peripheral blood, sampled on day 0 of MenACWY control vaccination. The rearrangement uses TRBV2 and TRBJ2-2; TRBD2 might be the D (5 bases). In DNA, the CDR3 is TGTGCCAGCAGTGCGGCGGGTACCGGGGAGCTGTTTTTT. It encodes CASSAAGTGELFF.